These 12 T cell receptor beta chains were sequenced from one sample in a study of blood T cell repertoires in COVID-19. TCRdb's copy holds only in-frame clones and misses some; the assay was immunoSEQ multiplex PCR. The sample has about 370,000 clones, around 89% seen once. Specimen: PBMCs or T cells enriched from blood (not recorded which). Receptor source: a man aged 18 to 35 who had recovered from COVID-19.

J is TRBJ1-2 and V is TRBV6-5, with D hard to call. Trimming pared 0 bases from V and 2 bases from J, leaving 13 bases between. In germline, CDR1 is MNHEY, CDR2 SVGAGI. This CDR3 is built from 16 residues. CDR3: CASSYSPQRPNYGYTF. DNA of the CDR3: TGTGCCAGCAGTTACTCCCCGCAGCGCCCCAACTATGGCTACACCTTC.

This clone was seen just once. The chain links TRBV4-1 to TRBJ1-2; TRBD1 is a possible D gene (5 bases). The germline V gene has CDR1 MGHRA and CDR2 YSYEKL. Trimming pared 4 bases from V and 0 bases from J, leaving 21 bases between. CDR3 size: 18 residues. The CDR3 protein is CASSPPFLAGLTNYGYTF. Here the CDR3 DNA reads TGCGCCAGCAGCCCACCCTTTTTGGCAGGGCTTACTAACTATGGCTACACCTTC.

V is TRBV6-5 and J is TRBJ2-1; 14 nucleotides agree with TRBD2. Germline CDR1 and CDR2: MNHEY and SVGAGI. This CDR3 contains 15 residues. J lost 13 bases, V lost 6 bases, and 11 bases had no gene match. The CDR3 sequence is CASRYHGTSGSAQFF. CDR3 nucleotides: TGTGCCAGCAGATACCATGGGACTAGCGGGAGTGCCCAGTTCTTC.

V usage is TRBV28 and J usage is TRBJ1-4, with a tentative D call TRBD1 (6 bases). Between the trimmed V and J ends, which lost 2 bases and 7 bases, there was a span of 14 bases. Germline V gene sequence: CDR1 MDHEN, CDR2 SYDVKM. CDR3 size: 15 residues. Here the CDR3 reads CASSLLQGLSEKLFF. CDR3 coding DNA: TGTGCCAGCAGTTTACTTCAGGGGTTAAGTGAAAAACTGTTTTTT.

The CDR3 sequence: CASSPRQGRNEKLFF. CDR3 bases: TGTGCCAGCTCACCGCGACAGGGACGGAATGAAAAACTGTTTTTT. The rearrangement joins TRBV18 to TRBJ1-4; 7 nucleotides agree with TRBD1. CDR1 is KGHSH, CDR2 LQKENI, per germline. V was pared by 3 bases and J by 5 bases, with 6 bases of the junction left unmatched. CDR3 length: 15 amino acids. Full variable domain (rest looked up from reference TRBV18 and TRBJ1-4): NAGVMQNPRHLVRRRGQEARLRCSPMKGHSHVYWYRQLPEEGLKFMVYLQKENIIDESGMPKERFSAEFPKEGPSILRIQQVVRGDSAAYFCASSPRQGRNEKLFFGSGTQLSVL.

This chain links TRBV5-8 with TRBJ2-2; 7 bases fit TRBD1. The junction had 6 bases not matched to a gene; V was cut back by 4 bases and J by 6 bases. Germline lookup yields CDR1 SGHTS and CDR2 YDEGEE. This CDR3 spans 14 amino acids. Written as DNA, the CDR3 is TGTGCCAGCAGCCTGGGACAGTTTCCCGGGGAGCTGTTTTTT. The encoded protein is CASSLGQFPGELFF.

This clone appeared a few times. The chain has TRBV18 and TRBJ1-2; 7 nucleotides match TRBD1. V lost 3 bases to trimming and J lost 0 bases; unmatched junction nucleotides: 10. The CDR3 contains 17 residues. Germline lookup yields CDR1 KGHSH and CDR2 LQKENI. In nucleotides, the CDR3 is TGTGCCAGCTCACCGTTTACAGGGGAGTCTACTAACTATGGCTACACCTTC. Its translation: CASSPFTGESTNYGYTF.

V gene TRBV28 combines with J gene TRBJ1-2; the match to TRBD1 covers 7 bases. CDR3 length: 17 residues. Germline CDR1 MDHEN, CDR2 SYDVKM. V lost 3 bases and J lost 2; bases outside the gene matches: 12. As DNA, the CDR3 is TGTGCCAGCAGTTTGACAGGGACAGTAAAAACCAACTATGGCTACACCTTC. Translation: CASSLTGTVKTNYGYTF.

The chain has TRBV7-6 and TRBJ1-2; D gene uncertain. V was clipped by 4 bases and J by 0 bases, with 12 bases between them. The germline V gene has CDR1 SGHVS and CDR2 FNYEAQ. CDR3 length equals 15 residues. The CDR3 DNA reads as TGTGCCAGCAGCTCCTCGCGAAAAGCTAACTATGGCTACACCTTC. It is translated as CASSSSRKANYGYTF.

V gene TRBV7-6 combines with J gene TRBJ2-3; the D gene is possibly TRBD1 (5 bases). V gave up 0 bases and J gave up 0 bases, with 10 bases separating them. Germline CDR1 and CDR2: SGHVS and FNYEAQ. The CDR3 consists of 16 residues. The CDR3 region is CASSLAQGTSTDTQYF. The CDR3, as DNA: TGTGCCAGCAGCTTAGCCCAGGGAACTAGCACAGATACGCAGTATTTT.

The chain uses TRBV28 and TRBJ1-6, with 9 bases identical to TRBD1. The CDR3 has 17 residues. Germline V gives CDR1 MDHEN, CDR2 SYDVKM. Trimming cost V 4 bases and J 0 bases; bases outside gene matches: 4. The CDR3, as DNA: TGTGCCAGCAGTTCGGGGACAGGGTACTCCTATAATTCACCCCTCCACTTT. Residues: CASSSGTGYSYNSPLHF.

CDR3 sequence (DNA): TGTGCCAGCAGCTTAGGTAGAGCGAACACTGAAGCTTTCTTT. Translation gives CASSLGRANTEAFF. V gene TRBV7-2 combines with J gene TRBJ1-1; D gene ambiguous. This CDR3 region has 14 residues. CDR1 is SGHTA and CDR2 is FQGNSA in the germline V gene. V dropped 1 base and J dropped 1 base, with 7 bases sitting between them.